One sample yielded the 13 T cell receptor beta chains listed below, sequenced in a study of blood T cells in healthy people across ages. Sample-barcoded 5' priming and a J-beta primer mix drove a second PCR of roughly 6 to 12 cycles. One entry per CDR3 protein results from TCRdb running MiXCR on the 5' RACE reads. Here the sample spans hundreds of thousands of distinct CDR3 sequences, 40% to 45% being singletons. Sequenced input: blood. The receptor source for this set is an older man in good health.

V gene TRBV15 combines with J gene TRBJ2-5; D gene unclear. Germline V CDR1 and CDR2: LNHNV, YYDKDF (reference sequence). The CDR3 contains 13 residues. V gave up 0 bases and J gave up 5 bases, with 7 bases separating them. The CDR3 DNA is TGTGCCACCAGCAGAGAGCCTGGGGAGACCCAGTACTTC. This codes for CATSREPGETQYF.

This clonotype was seen at least ten times. Here the CDR3 reads CASKKGTGANVLTF. As DNA, the CDR3 is TGTGCCAGCAAGAAAGGGACTGGGGCCAACGTCCTGACTTTC. The genes are TRBV6-1 and TRBJ2-6; D gene uncertain. From germline, CDR1 is MNHNS and CDR2 SASEGT. The CDR3 loop spans 14 amino acids. V was trimmed by 7 bases and J by 2 bases, leaving 9 bases between them.

The CDR3 DNA reads TGCAGTGCTAGCCCCAGGTCCACTGAAGCTTTCTTT. Amino acids: CSASPRSTEAFF. This sequence joins TRBV20-1 and TRBJ1-1; D is unresolved. Germline lookup yields CDR1 DFQATT and CDR2 SNEGSKA (reference sequence). The CDR3 has 12 residues. Trimming pared 3 bases from V and 4 bases from J, leaving 9 bases between.

The CDR3 nucleotides are TGTGCCAGCAGCTTGTACAGGGGGCTTCATGGAGGCTACACCTTC. Its translation is CASSLYRGLHGGYTF. The rearrangement joins TRBV5-6 to TRBJ1-2, with 9 bases that match TRBD1. Trimming took 1 base from V and 8 from J; bases not matched to a gene: 9. Germline loops: CDR1 SGHDT, CDR2 YYEEEE. CDR3 length: 15 amino acids.

This clonotype was seen more than once but under ten times. This chain uses TRBV6-2 or TRBV6-3 with TRBJ2-7; maybe TRBD1 (5 bases). Trimming shortened V by 5 bases and J by 11 bases, and 19 bases separated the two germline ends. Germline V gene lookup returns CDR1 MNHEY and CDR2 SVGEGT. The CDR3 covers 13 residues. The CDR3 DNA reads TGTGCCAGCAGTGACATCAGGGTCATCCCAGAGTACTTC. This sequence encodes CASSDIRVIPEYF.

This chain connects TRBV7-2 to TRBJ1-1; tentative D call: TRBD1 (6 bases). Germline CDR1 reads SGHTA; CDR2 reads FQGNSA. The CDR3 covers 12 residues. V was cut by 2 bases and J by 11 bases, with 12 bases left in between. CDR3 region: CASSLITGNAFF. DNA for the CDR3: TGTGCCAGCAGCTTAATCACAGGGAATGCTTTCTTT. Filled out from reference TRBV7-2 and TRBJ1-1, the complete variable domain reads GAGVSQSPSNKVTEKGKDVELRCDPISGHTALYWYRQSLGQGLEFLIYFQGNSAPDKSGLPSDRFSAERTGGSVSTLTIQRTQQEDSAVYLCASSLITGNAFFGQGTRLTVV.

This clonotype was counted ten times or more. The gene calls are TRBV29-1 and TRBJ2-7; 7 bases fit TRBD2. V was pared by 1 base and J by 1 base, with 4 bases of the junction left unmatched. Germline V gene lookup returns CDR1 SQVTM and CDR2 ANQGSEA. CDR3 length: 14 residues. CDR3 bases: TGCAGCGTTGAAGGATACGGGAGGTCCTACGAGCAGTACTTC. The encoded protein is CSVEGYGRSYEQYF.

In the case of this clonotype: A much more abundant neighbour one base away suggests this may be a read error. The chain recombines TRBV5-1 with TRBJ2-1, with a possible D match to TRBD1 (6 bases). The V gene lost 4 bases and the J gene lost 4 bases, with 12 bases spanning the gap. Germline V gene lookup returns CDR1 SGHRS and CDR2 YFSETQ. This CDR3 comprises 14 residues. In DNA, the CDR3 is TGCGCCAGCAGCGTGGAGGACAGTTACAATGAGCAGTTCTTC. This codes for CASSVEDSYNEQFF.

Only one count was recorded for this clonotype. V usage is TRBV7-3 and J usage is TRBJ2-7, with D possibly TRBD1 on 6 matching bases. CDR1 SGHTA and CDR2 FQGTGA come from the germline V gene. The CDR3 runs to 19 residues. Trimming removed 6 bases from V and 2 bases from J, with 29 bases in between. The CDR3 reads CASSLWGFRGRQQTYEQYF. DNA for the CDR3: TGTGCCAGCAGTCTCTGGGGATTCAGGGGTCGCCAACAAACCTACGAGCAGTACTTC.

The chain joins TRBV28 to TRBJ1-2, with D possibly matching TRBD1 (5 bases). With 10 bases removed from V and 0 bases from J, the gap between germline ends came to 12 bases. The CDR3 has 13 residues. Germline-derived CDR1 and CDR2 are MDHEN and SYDVKM. CDR3 sequence: CAIRDGSNYGYTF. The DNA for the CDR3 is TGTGCCATCCGGGACGGCTCTAACTATGGCTACACCTTC.

In nucleotides, the CDR3 is TGTGCCAGCAGCGTAGGGATTACTAGTCAAAATGAGCAGTTCTTC. Residues: CASSVGITSQNEQFF. The rearrangement links TRBV9 to TRBJ2-1; D is possibly TRBD2 (5 bases). V dropped 0 bases and J dropped 7 bases, with 14 bases sitting between them. The CDR3 runs to 15 residues. Germline V gene data show CDR1 as SGDLS and CDR2 as YYNGEE. Full variable domain (rest looked up from reference TRBV9 and TRBJ2-1): DSGVTQTPKHLITATGQRVTLRCSPRSGDLSVYWYQQSLDQGLQFLIQYYNGEERAKGNILERFSAQQFPDLHSELNLSSLELGDSALYFCASSVGITSQNEQFFGPGTRLTVL.

This clonotype was observed once. The chain is built from TRBV10-2 and TRBJ2-2; D is perhaps TRBD1 (8 bases). Germline V lookup: CDR1 WSHSY, CDR2 SAAADI. The CDR3 sequence is 15 residues long. Trimming removed 2 bases at V and 5 bases at J, with 12 bases between. DNA for the CDR3: TGCGCCAGCAGTGAGGGACAGGGAGGGACCGGGGAGCTGTTTTTT. Amino acid sequence: CASSEGQGGTGELFF.

On this clonotype itself: The junction differs from germline at one of its ends, possibly a read error. The genes are TRBV4-2 and TRBJ2-1, with TRBD2 matching over 9 bases. The germline V gene encodes CDR1 LGHNA and CDR2 YNFKEQ. This CDR3 contains 19 residues. The CDR3 nucleotides are TGTGCCAGCAGCCAAAGGGCGGGAGGGGGAATTAGCTCCTACAGTGAGCAGTTCTTC. Translating it yields CASSQRAGGGISSYSEQFF.